A single sample gave rise to the 32 T cell receptor beta chains below, sequenced in a study of control samples from healthy donors and cancer patients. Profiling relied on immunoSEQ multiplex PCR, and the TCRdb table lists in-frame clones only, not all of them. The data hold 98,000 or so clones, with 79% observed a single time. Specimen: blood. The receptors come from a woman aged 30 to 39 in good health.

The chain links TRBV19 to TRBJ1-2; D gene uncertain. Germline V gives CDR1 LNHDA, CDR2 SQIVND (reference sequence). This CDR3 region has 13 residues. The V and J ends lost 8 bases and 8 bases respectively, with 18 bases between them. The CDR3 DNA is TGTGCCAGTGCGCCGCCCTTACTGGGAGGCTACACCTTC. Translated: CASAPPLLGGYTF.

The rearrangement joins TRBV19 to TRBJ1-6; 10 bases are shared with TRBD1. CDR3 length equals 16 residues. Per the germline V gene, CDR1 is LNHDA and CDR2 is SQIVND (reference sequence). V shed 5 bases and J 7 bases; nucleotides not matched to a gene: 8. The CDR3 bases are TGTGCCAGTAGTGCCCGGACAGGGGGGGGGAATTCACCCCTCCACTTT. As protein: CASSARTGGGNSPLHF. Full variable domain (rest looked up from reference TRBV19 and TRBJ1-6): DGGITQSPKYLFRKEGQNVTLSCEQNLNHDAMYWYRQDPGQGLRLIYYSQIVNDFQKGDIAEGYSVSREKKESFPLTVTSAQKNPTAFYLCASSARTGGGNSPLHFGNGTRLTVT.

The V call is TRBV11-2, the J call TRBJ2-7; perhaps TRBD1 as D (5 bases). This CDR3 has 12 amino acids. Germline lookup yields CDR1 SGHAT and CDR2 FQNNGV. V was cut by 0 bases and J by 9 bases, with 9 bases left in between. The CDR3 reads CASSLDRVAQYF. CDR3 in DNA: TGTGCCAGCAGCTTAGACAGGGTCGCGCAGTACTTC.

The V call is TRBV30, the J call TRBJ2-5; perhaps TRBD2 as D (5 bases). The V end was cut by 2 bases, the J end by 3 bases, with 16 bases between. The CDR3 contains 15 residues. Looked up from germline, CDR1 is GTSNPN and CDR2 is SVGIG (reference sequence). The CDR3 sequence is CAWSLPRGWEETQYF. The CDR3, as DNA: TGTGCCTGGAGTCTCCCCCGGGGATGGGAAGAGACCCAGTACTTC.

This chain joins TRBV7-2 and TRBJ2-7; 7 nucleotides line up with TRBD1. The CDR3 length is 13 residues. Germline V CDR1 and CDR2: SGHTA, FQGNSA. V shed 3 bases and J 1 base; nucleotides not matched to a gene: 0. The CDR3 DNA reads TGTGCCAGCAGCTTGGACAGGTCCTACGAGCAGTACTTC. Translating gives CASSLDRSYEQYF.

This sequence joins TRBV18 and TRBJ2-7, with TRBD1 as a possible D gene (6 bases). Germline CDR1 and CDR2: KGHSH and LQKENI. Between the trimmed V and J ends, which lost 3 bases and 4 bases, there was a span of 16 bases. The CDR3 is 15 amino acids. CDR3 residues: CASSPMTGAPYEQYF. CDR3 coding DNA: TGTGCCAGCTCACCTATGACAGGAGCCCCTTACGAGCAGTACTTC.

The J gene is TRBJ1-3, the V gene TRBV11-2, with TRBD1 identical over 9 bases. Germline trimming cut 5 bases from V and 11 bases from J; bases unmatched to any gene: 7. The CDR3 extends over 13 amino acids. Per germline, CDR1 SGHAT and CDR2 FQNNGV. The DNA for the CDR3 is TGTGCCAGCAGCCTACAGGGGGCCTCCGCCATATATTTT. It translates to CASSLQGASAIYF.

V and J are TRBV12-2 and TRBJ1-2. TRBV12-2 has pseudogene status. The CDR3 loop spans 13 amino acids. CDR3 sequence: CASRLTGRYGYTF. In DNA, the CDR3 is TGTGCAAGTCGCTTAACCGGACGGTATGGCTACACCTTC.

The V and J genes are TRBV6-2 or TRBV6-3 and TRBJ2-7; D unclear. CDR1 is MNHEY and CDR2 is SVGEGT in the germline V gene. Trimming left V 5 bases short and J 5 bases short, with 7 bases between. The length of the CDR3 is 11 residues. The CDR3 DNA reads as TGTGCCAGCAGTCCCGCCCACGAGCAGTACTTC. Translating gives CASSPAHEQYF.

J is TRBJ2-5 and V is TRBV24-1; D may be TRBD1 (6 bases). CDR3 length equals 12 residues. The V gene's germline CDR1 is KGHDR and CDR2 SFDVKD. Trimming stripped 5 bases from V and 5 bases from J, with 8 bases between. The DNA for the CDR3 is TGTGCCACCAGTGCCAGGGGTGAGACCCAGTACTTC. Amino acid sequence: CATSARGETQYF.

This clone was seen more than once but under ten times. V and J are TRBV10-3 and TRBJ1-2, with 9 bases identical to TRBD1. CDR3 length: 14 amino acids. Germline V gives CDR1 ENHRY, CDR2 SYGVKD. V dropped 0 bases and J dropped 8; count of bases not matched to a gene: 4. DNA for the CDR3: TGTGCCATCAGTGAGTCTGGACAGGGGTCAGGCTACACCTTC. It translates to CAISESGQGSGYTF.

With respect to this clone: In the same sample, other DNA sequences code for this CDR3. The gene calls are TRBV9 and TRBJ1-5; D gene ambiguous. In germline, CDR1 is SGDLS, CDR2 YYNGEE. Trimming left V 2 bases short and J 6 bases short, with 12 bases between. The length of the CDR3 is 14 residues. As DNA, the CDR3 is TGTGCCAGCAGCGTCGACCCTTTGGGTCAGCCCCAGCATTTT. Translation gives CASSVDPLGQPQHF.

The CDR3 nucleotides are TGCGCCAGCAGCCCCAGCAGCCCAAATCAGCCCCAGCATTTT. Translated: CASSPSSPNQPQHF. V gene TRBV5-1 combines with J gene TRBJ1-5; D remains ambiguous. Trimming shortened V by 4 bases and J by 4 bases, and 12 bases separated the two germline ends. The CDR3 length is 14 residues. The germline V gene has CDR1 SGHRS and CDR2 YFSETQ.

Worth noting for this clone: Other DNA sequences of this sample code for an identical CDR3. The chain links TRBV5-1 to TRBJ2-3, with D hard to call. The CDR3 is 12 residues long. Per the germline V gene, CDR1 is SGHRS and CDR2 is YFSETQ. V lost 3 bases and J lost 0, with 2 bases in between. The CDR3 DNA is TGCGCCAGCAGCTCTAGCACAGATACGCAGTATTTT. It codes for CASSSSTDTQYF. Together with reference TRBV5-1 and TRBJ2-3, the CDR3 gives the full variable domain: KAGVTQTPRYLIKTRGQQVTLSCSPISGHRSVSWYQQTPGQGLQFLFEYFSETQRNKGNFPGRFSGRQFSNSRSEMNVSTLELGDSALYLCASSSSTDTQYFGPGTRLTVL.

The V and J genes are TRBV9 and TRBJ2-3; no clear D. The V and J ends lost 0 bases and 1 base respectively, with 12 bases between them. Germline V gene sequence: CDR1 SGDLS, CDR2 YYNGEE. The CDR3 consists of 16 residues. CDR3 sequence (DNA): TGTGCCAGCAGCGTAGTTATGGGAATAGGCACAGATACGCAGTATTTT. It translates to CASSVVMGIGTDTQYF.

The V gene is TRBV7-8, the J gene TRBJ1-1, with D unresolved. Between the trimmed V and J ends, which lost 2 bases and 1 base, there was a span of 2 bases. Per germline, CDR1 SGHVS and CDR2 FQNEAQ. CDR3 length: 12 amino acids. Here the CDR3 reads CASSLSNTEAFF. DNA of the CDR3: TGTGCCAGCAGCTTATCGAACACTGAAGCTTTCTTT.

This clone was recorded many times. Other DNA sequences of this sample code for an identical CDR3. The CDR3 DNA is TGCGCCAGCAGCTTGGAAGCGGGGTCATACGAGCAGTACTTC. Translating it yields CASSLEAGSYEQYF. The V gene is TRBV5-1, the J gene TRBJ2-7, with TRBD2 identical over 7 bases. Looked up from germline, CDR1 is SGHRS and CDR2 is YFSETQ. Germline trimming cut 0 bases from V and 4 bases from J; bases unmatched to any gene: 4. There are 14 residues in the CDR3. Drawing the rest from reference TRBV5-1 and TRBJ2-7, the complete variable domain is KAGVTQTPRYLIKTRGQQVTLSCSPISGHRSVSWYQQTPGQGLQFLFEYFSETQRNKGNFPGRFSGRQFSNSRSEMNVSTLELGDSALYLCASSLEAGSYEQYFGPGTRLTVT.

V and J are TRBV18 and TRBJ1-3; maybe TRBD1 (6 bases). This CDR3 contains 15 residues. The V end was cut by 4 bases, the J end by 0 bases, with 10 bases between. Germline lookup yields CDR1 KGHSH and CDR2 LQKENI. CDR3 sequence reads: CASSQQGTSGNTIYF. For the CDR3, the DNA is TGTGCCAGCTCACAACAGGGCACCTCTGGAAACACCATATATTTT.

The chain's CDR3 is CAKTGWPGGSGNTIYF. CDR3 nucleotide sequence: TGTGCCAAGACAGGATGGCCGGGGGGCTCTGGAAACACCATATATTTT. The V call is TRBV2, the J call TRBJ1-3; weak D call: TRBD1 (6 bases). With 10 bases removed from V and 0 bases from J, the gap between germline ends came to 19 bases. CDR3 length: 16 amino acids. Germline V gene lookup returns CDR1 SNHLY and CDR2 FYNNEI.

CDR3 sequence reads: CASSVGGGAQTQYF. For the CDR3, the DNA is TGTGCCAGCAGCGTGGGCGGGGGGGCGCAGACCCAGTACTTC. The rearrangement uses TRBV9 and TRBJ2-5; 9 positions agree with TRBD2. Germline-derived CDR1 and CDR2 are SGDLS and YYNGEE. The length of the CDR3 is 14 residues. V shed 2 bases and J 6 bases; nucleotides not matched to a gene: 5.

The genes are TRBV3-1 (or the pseudogene TRBV3-2) and TRBJ1-1; TRBD1 aligns across 7 bases. Losses at the gene ends were 4 bases for V and 4 bases for J; bases not matched to a gene: 3. Germline V gene data show CDR1 as LGHDT and CDR2 as YNNKEL (reference sequence). This CDR3 has 13 residues. CDR3 protein: CASSPYRGTEAFF. In nucleotides, the CDR3 is TGTGCCAGCAGCCCTTACAGGGGCACTGAAGCTTTCTTT.

The rearrangement uses TRBV30 and TRBJ2-6; TRBD1 is a possible D gene (6 bases). CDR1 is GTSNPN, CDR2 SVGIG, per germline (reference sequence). This CDR3 is 14 amino acids long. Deletions cut 3 bases from V and 2 bases from J, with 8 bases between. The CDR3 sequence: CAWRQGPGANVLTF. CDR3 sequence (DNA): TGTGCCTGGAGGCAGGGGCCTGGGGCCAACGTCCTGACTTTC.

In DNA form, the CDR3 reads TGTGCCAGCAGCTCGAGGCTTACTGGAAACACCATATATTTT. It encodes CASSSRLTGNTIYF. The chain uses TRBV11-2 and TRBJ1-3; D remains ambiguous. The V end was cut by 4 bases, the J end by 2 bases, with 9 bases between. The CDR3 totals 14 residues. Germline V gene lookup returns CDR1 SGHAT and CDR2 FQNNGV.

This clone was detected once. The V and J genes are TRBV18 and TRBJ2-3; 7 bases match TRBD1. The V and J ends lost 3 bases and 5 bases, in that order; junction bases with no gene match: 8. The CDR3 is 15 residues long. Per germline, CDR1 KGHSH and CDR2 LQKENI. The CDR3, as DNA: TGTGCCAGCTCACCGAACAGGGGAATGGGAGATACGCAGTATTTT. Translated: CASSPNRGMGDTQYF.

The chain joins TRBV15 to TRBJ2-1; 12 nucleotides match TRBD2. V shed 8 bases and J 5 bases; nucleotides not matched to a gene: 10. The CDR3 runs 16 residues. Germline assignment: CDR1 LNHNV and CDR2 YYDKDF (reference sequence). The CDR3 loop is CATRASGGGPHNEQFF. CDR3 bases: TGTGCCACCCGGGCTAGCGGGGGGGGGCCACACAATGAGCAGTTCTTC.

The CDR3 spells CASSLEGRVGEQYF. The CDR3 DNA is TGTGCCAGCAGCTTAGAGGGCAGGGTGGGCGAGCAGTACTTC. The genes are TRBV7-9 and TRBJ2-7; D possibly corresponds to TRBD1 (5 bases). CDR3 length equals 14 residues. Trimming cost V 1 base and J 6 bases, with 13 bases left between them. Germline V gene sequence: CDR1 SEHNR, CDR2 FQNEAQ (reference sequence).

The gene calls are TRBV3-1 (or the pseudogene TRBV3-2) and TRBJ1-2, with D maybe TRBD1 (5 bases). CDR3 length equals 14 residues. Trimming stripped 4 bases from V and 4 bases from J, with 13 bases between. CDR1 and CDR2 from the germline V gene are LGHDT and YNNKEL (reference sequence). The chain's CDR3 is CASSRSGHLYGYTF. Written as DNA, the CDR3 is TGTGCCAGCAGCCGATCGGGGCACCTCTATGGCTACACCTTC.

This rearrangement joins TRBV6-6 to TRBJ1-5, with D maybe TRBD1 (6 bases). Germline V gene sequence: CDR1 MNHNY, CDR2 SVGAGI (reference sequence). The CDR3 extends over 16 amino acids. V lost 7 bases and J 2 bases, leaving 18 bases between the germline ends. CDR3 in amino acids: CASTNGGPGGNQPQHF. DNA of the CDR3: TGTGCCAGCACGAACGGGGGCCCTGGGGGCAATCAGCCCCAGCATTTT.

V gene TRBV6-6 combines with J gene TRBJ2-3; unclear D gene. V was trimmed by 2 bases and J by 5 bases, leaving 11 bases between them. In germline, CDR1 is MNHNY, CDR2 SVGAGI (reference sequence). The CDR3 is 14 amino acids. CDR3 in amino acids: CASSYSPLVDTQYF. As DNA, the CDR3 is TGTGCCAGCAGTTACAGCCCCCTCGTAGATACGCAGTATTTT.

Only a few counts were recorded for this clone. The chain carries TRBV5-1 and TRBJ2-7; the D is unclear. Trimming pared 0 bases from V and 0 bases from J, leaving 7 bases between. Germline V CDR1 and CDR2: SGHRS, YFSETQ. The CDR3 consists of 14 residues. CDR3 loop: CASSLEGTSYEQYF. CDR3 sequence (DNA): TGCGCCAGCAGCTTGGAAGGCACCTCCTACGAGCAGTACTTC.

V and J are TRBV6-5 and TRBJ1-1, with D maybe TRBD1 (5 bases). This CDR3 is built from 13 residues. The V end lost 11 bases, the J end lost 1 base, and 14 bases lay between the germline ends. The germline CDR1 and CDR2 sequences are MNHEY and SVGAGI. CDR3 sequence: CAAKVGANTEAFF. The CDR3 nucleotides are TGTGCCGCGAAAGTCGGGGCGAACACTGAAGCTTTCTTT.

The rearrangement links TRBV3-1 (or the pseudogene TRBV3-2) to TRBJ2-7, with D perhaps TRBD1 or TRBD2 (5 bases each). The V gene lost 3 bases and the J gene lost 6 bases, with 15 bases spanning the gap. The CDR3 contains 14 residues. Germline V gene lookup returns CDR1 LGHDT and CDR2 YNNKEL (reference sequence). This CDR3 is CASSQGPGAPEQYF. DNA for the CDR3: TGTGCCAGCAGCCAGGGTCCCGGGGCGCCCGAGCAGTACTTC.